The 23 T cell receptor beta chains reported below all come from one sample, sequenced in a study of regulatory T cells. Study-wide findings and caveats: In CD3G-deficient patients, conventional CD4+ T cells were enriched for hydrophobic CDR3 residues at positions 6 and 7.

These receptors are not linked to any known antigen. Amplification used 52 TRBV primers and 13 TRBJ primers. Measured with immunoSEQ multiplex PCR; TCRdb has only the in-frame clones, and not every one. The sample lists about 23,000 clones, about 88% occurring once. Sequencing was done on a sample of conventional CD4+ T cells sorted from blood. These receptor sequences come from a child aged 10-17 years with CD3G deficiency.

The chain couples TRBV28 to TRBJ2-7, with a tentative D call TRBD1 (6 bases). Deletions cut 2 bases from V and 3 bases from J, with 11 bases between. The CDR3 is made up of 14 amino acids. The germline V gene encodes CDR1 MDHEN and CDR2 SYDVKM. The CDR3 here is CASSLGGRVYEQYF. In nucleotides, the CDR3 is TGTGCCAGCAGTTTAGGGGGCAGGGTCTACGAGCAGTACTTC.

This chain connects TRBV6-1 to TRBJ2-6, with 7 bases aligning to TRBD2. Germline V gene data show CDR1 as MNHNS and CDR2 as SASEGT. V lost 5 bases to trimming and J lost 1 base; unmatched junction nucleotides: 2. The CDR3 extends over 15 amino acids. CDR3 in DNA: TGTGCCAGCAGTAGGGGAGGGTCTGGGGCCAACGTCCTGACTTTC. This translates into CASSRGGSGANVLTF.

V usage is TRBV7-9 and J usage is TRBJ2-5, with 10 positions matching TRBD1. Germline CDR1 SEHNR, CDR2 FQNEAQ (reference sequence). V lost 3 bases and J lost 4; bases outside the gene matches: 5. CDR3 length: 15 residues. The CDR3 nucleotides are TGTGCCAGCAGCTTGGGGACAGGGGTCGCAGAGACCCAGTACTTC. Translation: CASSLGTGVAETQYF.

This clone was detected only once. This chain uses TRBV26 with TRBJ2-7. TRBV26 is shown as a pseudogene. The CDR3 covers 11 residues. The CDR3 protein is CASSYDREQYF. CDR3 bases: TGTGCCAGCAGTTATGACCGCGAGCAGTACTTC.

V usage is TRBV11-2 and J usage is TRBJ2-3, with 7 bases that match TRBD2. The CDR3 loop spans 14 amino acids. Germline loops: CDR1 SGHAT, CDR2 FQNNGV. V shed 4 bases, J shed 4 bases, and the junction held 5 bases outside the gene matches. DNA for the CDR3: TGTGCCAGCAGCTCTTGGGGAGGGGCAGATACGCAGTATTTT. It is translated as CASSSWGGADTQYF. Looking up the rest from reference TRBV11-2 and TRBJ2-3 gives the full variable domain: EAGVAQSPRYKIIEKRQSVAFWCNPISGHATLYWYQQILGQGPKLLIQFQNNGVVDDSQLPKDRFSAERLKGVDSTLKIQPAKLEDSAVYLCASSSWGGADTQYFGPGTRLTVL.

About this clone: The junction differs from germline at one of its ends, possibly a read error. The V gene is TRBV7-9, the J gene TRBJ2-6; D is unclear. CDR3 length equals 11 residues. Germline V gene sequence: CDR1 SEHNR, CDR2 FQNEAQ (reference sequence). This CDR3 is CASSLVTITRF. In DNA form, the CDR3 reads TGTGCCAGCAGCTTAGTCACGATAACCCGTTTC. Together with reference TRBV7-9 and TRBJ2-6, the CDR3 gives the full variable domain: DTGVSQNPRHKITKRGQNVTFRCDPISEHNRLYWYRQTLGQGPEFLTYFQNEAQLEKSRLLSDRFSAERPKGSFSTLEIQRTEQGDSAMYLCASSLVTITRFGAGSRLTVL.

The chain links TRBV28 to TRBJ1-2; TRBD1 is a possible D gene (6 bases). Per germline, CDR1 MDHEN and CDR2 SYDVKM. This CDR3 has 13 residues. V was clipped by 5 bases and J by 5 bases, with 12 bases between them. The CDR3 region has the DNA TGTGCCAGCAGTCCTCGACAGGTGTATGGCTACACCTTC. Its protein product is CASSPRQVYGYTF.

This clone was counted between two and nine times. The V call is TRBV27, the J call TRBJ2-7; no definite D call. Trimming took 5 bases from V and 7 from J, leaving 15 bases between them. CDR3 length: 13 amino acids. The V gene's germline CDR1 is MNHEY and CDR2 SMNVEV (reference sequence). The CDR3 sequence: CASSPKPSEEQYF. Here the CDR3 DNA reads TGTGCCAGCAGTCCGAAGCCCTCTGAAGAGCAGTACTTC.

Only one count was recorded for this clone. The chain joins TRBV18 to TRBJ2-3; weak D call: TRBD2 (5 bases). Germline CDR1 reads KGHSH; CDR2 reads LQKENI. There are 14 residues in the CDR3. V lost 2 bases and J lost 0, with 6 bases in between. As DNA, the CDR3 is TGTGCCAGCTCACCAGGCGGGAGCACAGATACGCAGTATTTT. Its protein product is CASSPGGSTDTQYF.

This clone was seen only once. The chain combines TRBV6-5 with TRBJ1-2; no firm D call. The CDR3 runs to 11 residues. Trimming took 6 bases from V and 6 from J, leaving 8 bases between them. Per germline, CDR1 MNHEY and CDR2 SVGAGI. The DNA for the CDR3 is TGTGCCAGCAGCCCCCGGGATGGCTACACCTTC. Translation gives CASSPRDGYTF.

The chain has TRBV6-1 and TRBJ2-1; D ambiguous. The germline gives CDR1 MNHNS, CDR2 SASEGT. Trimming left V 5 bases short and J 9 bases short, with 11 bases between. The CDR3 runs to 12 residues. In DNA, the CDR3 is TGTGCCAGCAGTTTCACAACACGTGAGCAGTTCTTC. Translated, it gives CASSFTTREQFF.

V and J are TRBV28 and TRBJ2-5; D might be TRBD2 (6 bases). The last part of the DNA fits TRBJ2-7 better; the J call may be wrong. The CDR3 is 16 amino acids. Germline V gene data show CDR1 as MDHEN and CDR2 as SYDVKM. CDR3 in DNA: TGTGCCAGCAGTACCCTCTTGGGTAGCGGTTACTACGAGCAGTACTTC. It translates to CASSTLLGSGYYEQYF.

The J gene is TRBJ2-7, the V gene TRBV7-6; D may be TRBD1 or TRBD2 (5 bases each). The V end was cut by 3 bases, the J end by 5 bases, with 11 bases between. The CDR3 is 13 amino acids. From germline, CDR1 is SGHVS and CDR2 FNYEAQ. The CDR3 region is CASSLGEGDEQYF. The CDR3 nucleotides read TGTGCCAGCAGCTTGGGAGAAGGGGACGAGCAGTACTTC.

The chain links TRBV18 to TRBJ2-3, with TRBD1 matching over 8 bases. After removal of 2 bases from V and 2 bases from J, the junction contained 6 bases not matched to a gene. This CDR3 is built from 16 residues. The germline CDR1 and CDR2 sequences are KGHSH and LQKENI. CDR3 nucleotide sequence: TGTGCCAGCTCACCAAGGACAGGGATCAACACAGATACGCAGTATTTT. It codes for CASSPRTGINTDTQYF.

This rearrangement joins TRBV5-1 to TRBJ2-1, with TRBD2 identical over 11 bases. Germline trimming cut 0 bases from V and 7 bases from J; bases unmatched to any gene: 12. CDR1 is SGHRS, CDR2 YFSETQ, per germline. This CDR3 has 18 amino acids. The CDR3 loop is CASSLGVAGGPFRNEQFF. DNA of the CDR3: TGCGCCAGCAGCTTGGGGGTAGCGGGAGGGCCTTTCCGGAATGAGCAGTTCTTC.

V gene TRBV7-8 combines with J gene TRBJ2-3; 11 nucleotides align to TRBD2. The CDR3 sequence is 16 residues long. The V gene end was trimmed by 5 bases and the J gene end by 6 bases; junction bases not matched to a gene: 10. Germline values: CDR1 SGHVS, CDR2 FQNEAQ. The CDR3 protein is CASSNTLAGVVDTQYF. Written as DNA, the CDR3 is TGTGCCAGCAGCAACACACTAGCGGGAGTTGTGGATACGCAGTATTTT. Based on the CDR3 plus reference TRBV7-8 and TRBJ2-3, the full variable domain is GAGVSQSPRYKVAKRGQDVALRCDPISGHVSLFWYQQALGQGPEFLTYFQNEAQLDKSGLPSDRFFAERPEGSVSTLKIQRTQQEDSAVYLCASSNTLAGVVDTQYFGPGTRLTVL.

The V call is TRBV5-1, the J call TRBJ2-7, with TRBD2 matching 8 bases. CDR1 and CDR2 from the germline V gene are SGHRS and YFSETQ. The CDR3 covers 15 residues. The J segment lost 0 bases and the V segment lost 4 bases, leaving 6 bases of the junction unmatched. The CDR3 sequence: CASSTASGSSYEQYF. CDR3 nucleotide sequence: TGCGCCAGCAGCACCGCAAGCGGGAGCTCCTACGAGCAGTACTTC.

CDR3 in amino acids: CASSLGGGAREQYF. The CDR3 bases are TGTGCCAGCAGCTTAGGTGGGGGGGCGCGCGAGCAGTACTTC. The chain recombines TRBV7-8 with TRBJ2-7; a weak D match, TRBD2 (7 bases). Trimming removed 1 base at V and 6 bases at J, with 13 bases between. The germline V gene encodes CDR1 SGHVS and CDR2 FQNEAQ. This CDR3 is 14 amino acids long.

The rearrangement joins TRBV6-1 to TRBJ2-1, with TRBD2 matching over 8 bases. Germline V gene lookup returns CDR1 MNHNS and CDR2 SASEGT. The V and J ends lost 0 bases and 11 bases, in that order; junction bases with no gene match: 12. The CDR3 totals 16 residues. CDR3 amino acids: CASSEAMLAGGFKQFF. In DNA, the CDR3 is TGTGCCAGCAGTGAAGCGATGCTAGCGGGTGGTTTTAAGCAGTTCTTC.

The V and J genes are TRBV5-1 and TRBJ2-6; 9 bases map to TRBD1. Germline CDR1 and CDR2: SGHRS and YFSETQ. The CDR3 is 17 residues long. V gave up 2 bases and J gave up 4 bases; unmatched junction bases: 7. Here the CDR3 DNA reads TGCGCCAGCAGCTTTGGGACAGGGACGGGAGGGGCCAACGTCCTGACTTTC. This sequence encodes CASSFGTGTGGANVLTF.

V usage is TRBV7-8 and J usage is TRBJ2-5, with TRBD2 identical over 12 bases. V gave up 5 bases and J gave up 5 bases; unmatched junction bases: 6. CDR1 SGHVS and CDR2 FQNEAQ come from the germline V gene. The CDR3 runs 15 residues. The CDR3 region is CASSATGTSGETQYF. CDR3 coding DNA: TGTGCCAGCAGCGCCACCGGGACTAGCGGGGAGACCCAGTACTTC.

V usage is TRBV7-8 and J usage is TRBJ1-4, with D tentatively TRBD1 (5 bases). In germline, CDR1 is SGHVS, CDR2 FQNEAQ. The CDR3 sequence is 15 residues long. V was shortened by 0 bases and J by 5 bases, with 10 bases between the two germline ends. CDR3 in DNA: TGTGCCAGCAGCTTAGCGGCGGGGCCCAATGAAAAACTGTTTTTT. This translates into CASSLAAGPNEKLFF. Full variable domain (missing parts from reference TRBV7-8 and TRBJ1-4): GAGVSQSPRYKVAKRGQDVALRCDPISGHVSLFWYQQALGQGPEFLTYFQNEAQLDKSGLPSDRFFAERPEGSVSTLKIQRTQQEDSAVYLCASSLAAGPNEKLFFGSGTQLSVL.

The CDR3 here is CASSSISGTARYEQYF. The CDR3 DNA is TGTGCCAGCAGCTCGATTAGCGGGACGGCCCGTTACGAGCAGTACTTC. The chain recombines TRBV11-2 with TRBJ2-7; 8 positions agree with TRBD2. The V segment lost 4 bases and the J segment 4 bases; nucleotides outside the gene matches: 12. CDR1 is SGHAT, CDR2 FQNNGV, per germline. The CDR3 loop spans 16 amino acids.